The source of this T cell receptor beta chain is a study of control samples from healthy donors and cancer patients. Method: immunoSEQ multiplex PCR; TCRdb's copy keeps in-frame clones and lacks some. The table includes over 110,000 clones, around 85% detected once. Trimming cost V 7 bases and J 4 bases; bases outside gene matches: 11. CDR1 and CDR2 from the germline V gene are SGHTA and FQGNSA. The CDR3 loop spans 15 amino acids. Sequencing input: blood. The J gene is TRBJ2-5, the V gene TRBV7-2; 8 bases match TRBD1. The sequence was collected from a woman aged 25 to 45 in good health. The CDR3 DNA sequence: TGTGCCAGCACCGGAGACAGGGGAATTTCAGAGACCCAGTACTTC. It translates to CASTGDRGISETQYF.